These 15 T cell receptor beta chains originate from one sample sequenced in a study of OX40 agonist ivuxolimab in advanced cancers. Profiling relied on immunoSEQ multiplex PCR, and the TCRdb table lists in-frame clones only, not all of them. The data contain about 82,000 clones, around 86% of them singletons. Sequencing was performed on CD4+ or CD8+ T cells sorted from blood, taken in a trial of the OX40 agonist ivuxolimab. These receptors came from an adult with an advanced solid tumor such as melanoma, head and neck, liver or kidney cancer.

V is TRBV7-3 and J is TRBJ2-1, with D possibly being TRBD2 (6 bases). CDR1 is SGHTA, CDR2 FQGTGA, per germline. The CDR3 loop spans 17 amino acids. Trimming pared 6 bases from V and 0 bases from J, leaving 18 bases between. The CDR3 DNA sequence: TGTGCCAGCAGTCTTACTGCGGGACTGAGCTCCTACAATGAGCAGTTCTTC. This codes for CASSLTAGLSSYNEQFF.

The chain carries TRBV2 and TRBJ2-5, with 7 bases identical to TRBD1. Trimming removed 5 bases from V and 2 bases from J; junction bases left unmatched: 2. The length of the CDR3 is 13 residues. Germline V gene data show CDR1 as SNHLY and CDR2 as FYNNEI. The CDR3 DNA reads TGTGCCAGCAGTACGGGACAGCAAGAGACCCAGTACTTC. This gives the protein CASSTGQQETQYF. Complete variable domain (other parts from reference TRBV2 and TRBJ2-5): EPEVTQTPSHQVTQMGQEVILRCVPISNHLYFYWYRQILGQKVEFLVSFYNNEISEKSEIFDDQFSVERPDGSNFTLKIRSTKLEDSAMYFCASSTGQQETQYFGPGTRLLVL.

V is TRBV11-2 and J is TRBJ1-2, with 9 bases fitting TRBD1. The junction had 3 bases not matched to a gene; V was cut back by 1 base and J by 6 bases. Per germline, CDR1 SGHAT and CDR2 FQNNGV. This CDR3 contains 14 residues. CDR3 sequence: CASSLGGQGDGYTF. For the CDR3, the DNA is TGTGCCAGCAGCTTAGGGGGACAGGGAGATGGCTACACCTTC.

The chain combines TRBV30 with TRBJ2-5; TRBD1 is a possible D gene (6 bases). Trimming took 4 bases from V and 7 from J, leaving 19 bases between them. Germline assignment: CDR1 GTSNPN and CDR2 SVGIG (reference sequence). The CDR3 has 14 amino acids. The CDR3 region is CAWTSGWLGGTQYF. The CDR3 region has the DNA TGTGCCTGGACCTCCGGGTGGCTAGGGGGGACCCAGTACTTC.

The chain couples TRBV5-1 to TRBJ2-7; 8 bases line up with TRBD1. The V gene's germline CDR1 is SGHRS and CDR2 YFSETQ. The CDR3 consists of 15 residues. Germline trimming cut 4 bases from V and 6 bases from J; bases unmatched to any gene: 12. Written as DNA, the CDR3 is TGCGCCAGCAGCCTTCCGGGACAGGTGGCCATCGAGCAGTACTTC. Translated, it gives CASSLPGQVAIEQYF.

This chain joins TRBV7-8 and TRBJ1-2; 9 positions match TRBD1. CDR1 SGHVS and CDR2 FQNEAQ come from the germline V gene. V gave up 5 bases and J gave up 4 bases; unmatched junction bases: 14. There are 17 residues in the CDR3. CDR3 region: CASSTPDRGSRTYGYTF. The DNA for the CDR3 is TGTGCCAGCAGCACTCCAGACAGGGGGTCTAGGACCTATGGCTACACCTTC.

This chain links TRBV25-1 with TRBJ2-5; D is ambiguous. The length of the CDR3 is 11 residues. V lost 6 bases and J lost 7, with 9 bases in between. CDR1 is MGHDK and CDR2 is SYGVNS in the germline V gene. CDR3 nucleotides: TGTGCCAGCAGGGACGTGGGGACCCAGTACTTC. It encodes CASRDVGTQYF.

The chain joins TRBV18 to TRBJ1-4; D might be TRBD1 (5 bases). V shed 6 bases and J shed 3 bases, with 20 bases lying between them. Germline V gives CDR1 KGHSH, CDR2 LQKENI. CDR3 length: 17 amino acids. The DNA for the CDR3 is TGTGCCAGCTCGCTGGGGCGGACTCTGCCCTCTAATGAAAAACTGTTTTTT. It is translated as CASSLGRTLPSNEKLFF.

The chain has TRBV5-4 and TRBJ2-2, with a possible D match to TRBD1 (6 bases). CDR1 is SGHNT and CDR2 is YYREEE in the germline V gene (reference sequence). Trimming pared 0 bases from V and 5 bases from J, leaving 17 bases between. The CDR3 has 17 amino acids. The CDR3: CASSLELRDMGTGELFF. CDR3 DNA sequence: TGTGCCAGCAGCTTGGAACTCCGGGACATGGGGACCGGGGAGCTGTTTTTT.

The V call is TRBV6-5, the J call TRBJ2-7, with D possibly TRBD2 on 5 matching bases. Between the trimmed V and J ends, which lost 6 bases and 7 bases, there was a span of 19 bases. CDR1 and CDR2 from the germline V gene are MNHEY and SVGAGI. The CDR3 covers 14 residues. This CDR3 is CASSRKEVVGEQYF. The CDR3 coding sequence is TGTGCCAGCAGCCGAAAGGAGGTCGTGGGGGAGCAGTACTTC.

The chain uses TRBV4-1 and TRBJ1-3; D possibly corresponds to TRBD1 (5 bases). This CDR3 region has 17 residues. V lost 4 bases, J lost 0 bases, and 16 bases lay in between. In germline, CDR1 is MGHRA, CDR2 YSYEKL. In nucleotides, the CDR3 is TGCGCCAGCAGCCTGGGACCATTTACAACCTCTGGAAACACCATATATTTT. Protein sequence: CASSLGPFTTSGNTIYF.

This clone was seen a few times. This chain uses TRBV15 with TRBJ2-1; 11 bases fit TRBD2. Unmatched junction bases numbered 15, after V lost 1 base and J lost 10 bases. The CDR3 totals 18 residues. Germline CDR1 LNHNV, CDR2 YYDKDF (reference sequence). CDR3 loop: CATSRVPTSGTLTREQFF. The DNA for the CDR3 is TGTGCCACCAGCAGAGTTCCGACTAGCGGGACCCTCACCAGGGAGCAGTTCTTC.

V gene TRBV5-1 combines with J gene TRBJ1-2; D is undetermined. The CDR3 is 14 residues long. Germline-derived CDR1 and CDR2 are SGHRS and YFSETQ. V lost 3 bases and J 0 bases, leaving 9 bases between the germline ends. CDR3 loop: CASSYDGANYGYTF. The CDR3 nucleotides are TGCGCCAGCAGCTACGACGGAGCTAACTATGGCTACACCTTC.

The chain has TRBV9 and TRBJ2-2; D tentatively reads TRBD1 or TRBD2 (5 bases each). CDR1 is SGDLS and CDR2 is YYNGEE in the germline V gene. The CDR3 length is 16 residues. Trimming left V 4 bases short and J 6 bases short, with 19 bases between. The CDR3, as DNA: TGTGCCAGCAGCCCCCGTCAGGGAGCGTATTCCGGGGAGCTGTTTTTT. Its translation: CASSPRQGAYSGELFF.

This chain links TRBV5-1 with TRBJ2-7; TRBD2 matches 9 bases. Germline V lookup: CDR1 SGHRS, CDR2 YFSETQ. V lost 0 bases, J lost 3 bases, and 1 base stayed unmatched. This CDR3 contains 14 residues. The CDR3: CASSLVSGSYEQYF. The CDR3 DNA reads TGCGCCAGCAGCTTGGTTAGCGGGAGCTACGAGCAGTACTTC.